The T cell receptor (beta chain) under discussion was sequenced for a study of blood T cell repertoires in COVID-19. Profiling relied on immunoSEQ multiplex PCR, and the TCRdb table lists in-frame clones only, not all of them. The table records approximately 180,000 clones, 70% to 85% of them present only once. Cohort 3 recovery required two negative PCRs, clearance, or symptom resolution. Germline assignment: CDR1 MGHRA and CDR2 YSYEKL. Between the trimmed V and J ends, which lost 0 bases and 0 bases, there was a span of 12 bases. CDR3 length equals 17 residues. The sequence was collected from a man between 45 and 60 years old who had recovered from COVID-19. Sequenced sample: PBMCs or T cells enriched from blood (not recorded which). V and J are TRBV4-1 and TRBJ1-5; possibly TRBD1 for D (6 bases). This chain's CDR3 is CASSQDPRGNSNQPQHF. In DNA, the CDR3 is TGCGCCAGCAGCCAAGATCCGAGGGGGAATAGCAATCAGCCCCAGCATTTT.